One and the same sample provided the 30 T cell receptor beta chains below, sequenced in a study of blood T cell repertoires in COVID-19. The assay was immunoSEQ multiplex PCR, and TCRdb's table has in-frame clones only and misses some. Of 62,000 or so clones in the sample, approximately 80% were seen once. The sample consisted of peripheral blood. The source is a man in his sixties with COVID-19, enrolled during active disease.

V usage is TRBV29-1 and J usage is TRBJ2-5; 9 bases are a match to TRBD1. Unmatched junction bases numbered 3, after V lost 5 bases and J lost 2 bases. Germline CDR1 reads SQVTM; CDR2 reads ANQGSEA. CDR3 length equals 13 residues. CDR3 DNA sequence: TGCAGCGTTACCGACAGGGGGCAAGAGACCCAGTACTTC. Translated, it gives CSVTDRGQETQYF.

The CDR3 region is CASSRLRQGETQYF. CDR3 nucleotides: TGCGCCAGCAGCCGCCTCCGACAGGGGGAGACCCAGTACTTC. The chain is built from TRBV4-1 and TRBJ2-5, with 8 bases lining up with TRBD1. The CDR3 has 14 amino acids. V gave up 4 bases and J gave up 5 bases; unmatched junction bases: 6. Germline CDR1 reads MGHRA; CDR2 reads YSYEKL.

This chain joins TRBV5-1 and TRBJ1-2; unclear D gene. The germline gives CDR1 SGHRS, CDR2 YFSETQ. The CDR3 sequence is 14 residues long. V shed 4 bases and J shed 2 bases, with 12 bases lying between them. CDR3 protein: CASSGREGNYGYTF. The DNA for the CDR3 is TGCGCCAGCAGCGGGAGGGAGGGCAACTATGGCTACACCTTC.

The chain is built from TRBV7-2 and TRBJ2-1, with D perhaps TRBD1 (5 bases). This CDR3 spans 13 amino acids. Germline lookup yields CDR1 SGHTA and CDR2 FQGNSA. V lost 4 bases, J lost 10 bases, and 14 bases lay in between. In nucleotides, the CDR3 is TGTGCCAGCAGCTGGGGCGAGATTGGGGAGCAGTTCTTC. This sequence encodes CASSWGEIGEQFF.

This clone was seen only once. The rearrangement links TRBV19 to TRBJ1-5; D is perhaps TRBD1 (6 bases). The length of the CDR3 is 13 residues. Germline CDR1 LNHDA, CDR2 SQIVND (reference sequence). Trimming cost V 9 bases and J 7 bases, with 16 bases left between them. The CDR3 here is CASHLGGGQPQHF. In nucleotides, the CDR3 is TGTGCCAGCCACCTTGGGGGCGGGCAGCCCCAGCATTTT.

The chain uses TRBV27 and TRBJ2-7, with 8 nucleotides matching TRBD2. The CDR3 consists of 15 residues. Germline trimming cut 2 bases from V and 5 bases from J; bases unmatched to any gene: 8. Germline CDR1 and CDR2: MNHEY and SMNVEV (reference sequence). The CDR3 is CASSLRAGGGNEQYF. The CDR3 nucleotides read TGTGCCAGCAGTTTACGGGCGGGAGGAGGCAACGAGCAGTACTTC.

The V call is TRBV5-1, the J call TRBJ1-4, with TRBD1 matching 8 bases. The CDR3 runs 15 residues. V lost 4 bases, J lost 5 bases, and 7 bases stayed unmatched. In germline, CDR1 is SGHRS, CDR2 YFSETQ. In nucleotides, the CDR3 is TGCGCCAGCAGCGAAAGGGACAGGCCAAATGAAAAACTGTTTTTT. This gives the protein CASSERDRPNEKLFF.

This clone appeared a few times. The genes are TRBV2 and TRBJ1-5, with D possibly TRBD1 on 5 matching bases. Germline loops: CDR1 SNHLY, CDR2 FYNNEI. V shed 11 bases and J shed 7 bases, with 18 bases lying between them. The CDR3 has 13 amino acids. The CDR3 protein is CAGKFDSGQPQHF. CDR3 bases: TGTGCCGGGAAATTTGACAGTGGCCAGCCCCAGCATTTT.

This chain links TRBV5-5 with TRBJ2-2; perhaps TRBD1 as D (5 bases). The CDR3 spans 16 residues. Germline V gene data show CDR1 as SGHKS and CDR2 as YYEKEE (reference sequence). Between the trimmed V and J ends, which lost 0 bases and 6 bases, there was a span of 15 bases. CDR3 sequence: CASSLGVAGMAGELFF. In nucleotides, the CDR3 is TGTGCCAGCAGCTTGGGGGTGGCAGGGATGGCCGGGGAGCTGTTTTTT.

The V and J genes are TRBV6-1 and TRBJ2-2, with 8 bases identical to TRBD2. In germline, CDR1 is MNHNS, CDR2 SASEGT. V shed 3 bases, J shed 0 bases, and the junction held 3 bases outside the gene matches. This CDR3 is built from 16 residues. The CDR3 protein is CASSEISGTNTGELFF. Here the CDR3 DNA reads TGTGCCAGCAGTGAGATTAGCGGGACGAACACCGGGGAGCTGTTTTTT.

This chain uses TRBV5-4 with TRBJ1-4; TRBD1 is a possible D gene (6 bases). Trimming cost V 0 bases and J 0 bases, with 9 bases left between them. This CDR3 has 16 amino acids. Per germline, CDR1 SGHNT and CDR2 YYREEE (reference sequence). The CDR3 loop is CASSLGTVSTNEKLFF. The CDR3 DNA reads TGTGCCAGCAGCTTGGGGACAGTTTCAACTAATGAAAAACTGTTTTTT.

The chain carries TRBV5-1 and TRBJ2-1; 7 bases agree with TRBD2. Trimming cost V 2 bases and J 4 bases; bases outside gene matches: 3. This CDR3 is built from 14 residues. Germline-derived CDR1 and CDR2 are SGHRS and YFSETQ. The CDR3 sequence is CASSLAGSYNEQFF. The CDR3 DNA sequence: TGCGCCAGCAGCTTAGCGGGGTCGTACAATGAGCAGTTCTTC.

This clone came up a few times. The genes are TRBV6-2 or TRBV6-3 and TRBJ1-1, with TRBD1 as a possible D gene (6 bases). In germline, CDR1 is MNHEY, CDR2 SVGEGT. V lost 5 bases and J 2 bases, leaving 9 bases between the germline ends. The CDR3 covers 13 residues. CDR3 sequence (DNA): TGTGCCAGCAGTAGACAGGCTAACACTGAAGCTTTCTTT. Encoded protein: CASSRQANTEAFF.

The chain couples TRBV2 to TRBJ2-2; D not resolved. Germline V CDR1 and CDR2: SNHLY, FYNNEI. Trimming pared 1 base from V and 7 bases from J, leaving 4 bases between. This CDR3 contains 12 residues. CDR3 nucleotide sequence: TGTGCCAGCAGTGAAGGAGACGGGGAGCTGTTTTTT. Translated, it gives CASSEGDGELFF.

This rearrangement joins TRBV30 to TRBJ1-4; the match to TRBD1 covers 7 bases. V was clipped by 2 bases and J by 6 bases; unmatched bases: 6. Germline V gene lookup returns CDR1 GTSNPN and CDR2 SVGIG (reference sequence). CDR3 length: 14 residues. CDR3 protein: CAWSHRGKDEKLFF. The CDR3 coding sequence is TGTGCCTGGAGTCACAGGGGTAAGGATGAAAAACTGTTTTTT.

The chain links TRBV10-3 to TRBJ2-5; a weak D match, TRBD2 (6 bases). The germline V gene has CDR1 ENHRY and CDR2 SYGVKD. Trimming removed 6 bases at V and 1 base at J, with 18 bases between. This CDR3 spans 16 amino acids. The CDR3 loop reads CAIRPGPREVQETQYF. The CDR3 bases are TGTGCCATCAGGCCGGGACCGCGGGAAGTCCAAGAGACCCAGTACTTC.

The chain couples TRBV28 to TRBJ1-6; 9 bases are shared with TRBD1. CDR3 length: 14 residues. Unmatched junction bases numbered 12, after V lost 10 bases and J lost 11 bases. CDR1 is MDHEN and CDR2 is SYDVKM in the germline V gene. CDR3 in amino acids: CATKGGQGLPPLHF. CDR3 bases: TGTGCCACAAAGGGGGGACAGGGACTTCCACCCCTCCACTTT.

CDR3 DNA: TGTGCCAGCAGCCCGGAAGCGGGGACCTCCTACAATGAGCAGTTCTTC. Its translation: CASSPEAGTSYNEQFF. The chain carries TRBV9 and TRBJ2-1; 7 bases are a match to TRBD2. There are 16 residues in the CDR3. V shed 4 bases and J 0 bases; nucleotides not matched to a gene: 7. Germline V gives CDR1 SGDLS, CDR2 YYNGEE.

The V gene is TRBV6-2 or TRBV6-3, the J gene TRBJ1-2, with 8 bases fitting TRBD1. Germline assignment: CDR1 MNHEY and CDR2 SVGEGT. With 6 bases clipped from V and 0 bases from J, the junction kept 9 bases outside the gene matches. CDR3 size: 16 residues. The CDR3 here is CASSRGTGLANYGYTF. As DNA, the CDR3 is TGTGCCAGCAGCCGAGGGACAGGCCTAGCTAACTATGGCTACACCTTC.

The chain employs TRBV5-1 and TRBJ2-1, with D tentatively TRBD2 (6 bases). The CDR3 has 14 amino acids. V shed 4 bases and J shed 9 bases, with 17 bases lying between them. Germline V lookup: CDR1 SGHRS, CDR2 YFSETQ. The CDR3 DNA sequence: TGCGCCAGCAGCCTCGCTGTCCCCGGGAGTGAGCAGTTCTTC. The encoded protein is CASSLAVPGSEQFF.

The chain carries TRBV11-2 and TRBJ2-1; tentative D call: TRBD2 (5 bases). The CDR3 has 13 amino acids. Germline-derived CDR1 and CDR2 are SGHAT and FQNNGV. Trimming pared 1 base from V and 9 bases from J, leaving 10 bases between. This CDR3 is CASSLGVGGEQFF. The CDR3 region has the DNA TGTGCCAGCAGCTTAGGGGTCGGAGGTGAGCAGTTCTTC.

The gene calls are TRBV5-5 and TRBJ1-5, with a possible D match to TRBD1 (5 bases). There are 17 residues in the CDR3. Germline CDR1 reads SGHKS; CDR2 reads YYEKEE (reference sequence). V dropped 3 bases and J dropped 6 bases, with 22 bases sitting between them. CDR3 amino acids: CASSSGGRDGFSQPQHF. The CDR3 coding sequence is TGTGCCAGCAGCTCTGGGGGGAGGGATGGTTTCAGTCAGCCCCAGCATTTT.

The chain employs TRBV29-1 and TRBJ1-1; a possible D gene is TRBD1 (5 bases). The germline V gene has CDR1 SQVTM and CDR2 ANQGSEA. V lost 7 bases, J lost 1 base, and 13 bases lay in between. The CDR3 spans 13 residues. The CDR3 DNA follows: TGCAGCGGGGGGAGGGCTACGAACACTGAAGCTTTCTTT. Residues: CSGGRATNTEAFF.

V usage is TRBV4-1 and J usage is TRBJ1-4; D might be TRBD1 (5 bases). V dropped 4 bases and J dropped 0 bases, with 6 bases sitting between them. This CDR3 has 14 amino acids. Germline V CDR1 and CDR2: MGHRA, YSYEKL. The CDR3 loop reads CASSPDTTNEKLFF. The CDR3 DNA sequence: TGCGCCAGCAGCCCGGACACAACTAATGAAAAACTGTTTTTT.

The chain combines TRBV28 with TRBJ2-1, with 7 bases matching TRBD1. V was clipped by 7 bases and J by 5 bases; unmatched bases: 5. The germline gives CDR1 MDHEN, CDR2 SYDVKM. The CDR3 extends over 13 amino acids. CDR3 residues: CASNPGQNNEQFF. The CDR3 DNA follows: TGTGCCAGCAATCCGGGACAGAACAATGAGCAGTTCTTC. Drawing the rest from reference TRBV28 and TRBJ2-1, the complete variable domain is DVKVTQSSRYLVKRTGEKVFLECVQDMDHENMFWYRQDPGLGLRLIYFSYDVKMKEKGDIPEGYSVSREKKERFSLILESASTNQTSMYLCASNPGQNNEQFFGPGTRLTVL.

V usage is TRBV6-5 and J usage is TRBJ2-2; TRBD1 matches at 8 bases. CDR3 length: 15 amino acids. Germline V gene lookup returns CDR1 MNHEY and CDR2 SVGAGI. Losses at the gene ends were 2 bases for V and 7 bases for J; bases not matched to a gene: 6. CDR3 DNA sequence: TGTGCCAGCAGTTACGGACAGGGTCAGAGCGGGGAGCTGTTTTTT. Its translation is CASSYGQGQSGELFF.

The chain carries TRBV6-5 and TRBJ2-7; 7 bases map to TRBD1. Germline assignment: CDR1 MNHEY and CDR2 SVGAGI. CDR3 length: 11 residues. The ends lost 10 bases at V and 4 bases at J; junction bases unmatched: 4. CDR3 bases: TGTGCCACCGGGACAGTTTACGAGCAGTACTTC. Translated, it gives CATGTVYEQYF.

The genes are TRBV9 and TRBJ2-1; 8 bases map to TRBD2. Per the germline V gene, CDR1 is SGDLS and CDR2 is YYNGEE. CDR3 length: 15 residues. Trimming took 0 bases from V and 8 from J; bases not matched to a gene: 7. The CDR3 here is CASSVGGGNFHEQFF. CDR3 nucleotide sequence: TGTGCCAGCAGCGTAGGCGGGGGGAATTTTCATGAGCAGTTCTTC.

V usage is TRBV7-2 and J usage is TRBJ1-5; the D gene is possibly TRBD1 (6 bases). Germline CDR1 SGHTA, CDR2 FQGNSA. The length of the CDR3 is 15 residues. Between the trimmed V and J ends, which lost 8 bases and 3 bases, there was a span of 17 bases. The CDR3 here is CASAPGGRNNQPQHF. As DNA, the CDR3 is TGTGCCAGCGCTCCGGGGGGCAGGAACAATCAGCCCCAGCATTTT. Combining the CDR3 with reference TRBV7-2 and TRBJ1-5 gives the whole variable domain GAGVSQSPSNKVTEKGKDVELRCDPISGHTALYWYRQSLGQGLEFLIYFQGNSAPDKSGLPSDRFSAERTGGSVSTLTIQRTQQEDSAVYLCASAPGGRNNQPQHFGDGTRLSIL.

About this clone itself: A much larger clone differs by one base, so this may be a read error. Distinct nucleotide sequences in the sample also encode this CDR3. The genes are TRBV29-1 and TRBJ1-2, with a weak D call TRBD1 (5 bases). Germline CDR1 reads SQVTM; CDR2 reads ANQGSEA. The CDR3 loop spans 14 amino acids. The CDR3 here is CSVYGGVVAYGYTF. CDR3 bases: TGCAGCGTCTACGGGGGAGTGGTGGCCTATGGCTATACCTTC. Full variable domain (outside the CDR3, taken from reference TRBV29-1 and TRBJ1-2): SAVISQKPSRDICQRGTSLTIQCQVDSQVTMMFWYRQQPGQSLTLIATANQGSEATYESGFVIDKFPISRPNLTFSTLTVSNMSPEDSSIYLCSVYGGVVAYGYTFGSGTRLTVV.